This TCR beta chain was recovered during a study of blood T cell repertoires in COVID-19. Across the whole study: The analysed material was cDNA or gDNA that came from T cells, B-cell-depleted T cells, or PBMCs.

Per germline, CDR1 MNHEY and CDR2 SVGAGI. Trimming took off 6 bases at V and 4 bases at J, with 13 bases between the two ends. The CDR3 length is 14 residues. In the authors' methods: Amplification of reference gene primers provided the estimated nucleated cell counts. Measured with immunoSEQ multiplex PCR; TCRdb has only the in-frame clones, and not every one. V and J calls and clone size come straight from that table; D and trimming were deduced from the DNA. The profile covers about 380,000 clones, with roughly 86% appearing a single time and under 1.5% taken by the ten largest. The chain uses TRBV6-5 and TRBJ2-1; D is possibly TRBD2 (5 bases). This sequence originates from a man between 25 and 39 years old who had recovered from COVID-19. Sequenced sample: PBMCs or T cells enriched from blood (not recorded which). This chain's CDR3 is CASRPGIGYNEQFF. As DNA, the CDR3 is TGTGCCAGCAGACCCGGGATTGGGTACAATGAGCAGTTCTTC.